The 8 T cell receptor beta chains presented below share a single source sample, sequenced in a study of CD8 T cells in ankylosing spondylitis. Each CDR3 protein gets one entry after TCRdb re-called the 5' RACE reads with MiXCR. The table has some 130,000 distinct CDR3 sequences, roughly 8.3% seen once. Input material: synovial fluid, either unsorted or a sorted T cell fraction (not recorded which). These receptors originate from a male donor with ankylosing spondylitis.

This clonotype was found a few times. The chain carries TRBV7-2 and TRBJ1-2; tentative D call: TRBD1 (6 bases). V lost 5 bases and J lost 4, with 20 bases in between. This CDR3 is built from 16 residues. CDR1 SGHTA and CDR2 FQGNSA come from the germline V gene. DNA for the CDR3: TGTGCCAGCAGCATCTTACAGGGAGAAACTCTCTATGGCTACACCTTC. This gives the protein CASSILQGETLYGYTF.

This clonotype was detected many times. The chain is built from TRBV6-6 and TRBJ1-1; D ambiguous. Germline CDR1 and CDR2: MNHNY and SVGAGI (reference sequence). This CDR3 spans 13 amino acids. V gave up 2 bases and J gave up 4 bases, with 8 bases separating them. The CDR3 spells CASSYMVLTEAFF. CDR3 coding DNA: TGTGCCAGCAGTTACATGGTACTCACTGAAGCTTTCTTT.

This clonotype was detected many times. This chain connects TRBV5-1 to TRBJ2-5, with 12 positions matching TRBD1. With V trimmed by 4 bases and J by 5 bases, 12 bases remained unmatched. The CDR3 extends over 17 amino acids. CDR1 is SGHRS and CDR2 is YFSETQ in the germline V gene. In DNA, the CDR3 is TGCGCCAGCAGCGTGGGACAGGGGGCGGTTTTCCGTGAGACCCAGTACTTC. This encodes CASSVGQGAVFRETQYF.

The sample holds a few counts of this clonotype. The genes are TRBV7-2 and TRBJ2-5, with TRBD2 identical over 7 bases. The CDR3 totals 15 residues. With V trimmed by 3 bases and J by 2 bases, 6 bases remained unmatched. The germline V gene has CDR1 SGHTA and CDR2 FQGNSA. In DNA, the CDR3 is TGTGCCAGCAGCTTTGGGGGAGGGACGCAAGAGACCCAGTACTTC. It encodes CASSFGGGTQETQYF.

There are many counts of this clonotype. V gene TRBV7-3 combines with J gene TRBJ2-1; D possibly corresponds to TRBD1 (5 bases). The CDR3 runs to 13 residues. The V and J ends lost 5 bases and 6 bases respectively, with 11 bases between them. The germline CDR1 and CDR2 sequences are SGHTA and FQGTGA. The CDR3 sequence: CASSPDSPNEQFF. The CDR3 DNA reads as TGTGCCAGCAGCCCTGACAGCCCCAATGAGCAGTTCTTC.

This clonotype was seen a handful of times. This rearrangement joins TRBV7-2 to TRBJ2-3, with D unresolved. Germline assignment: CDR1 SGHTA and CDR2 FQGNSA. This CDR3 is built from 15 residues. V dropped 5 bases and J dropped 6 bases, with 18 bases sitting between them. The CDR3 spells CASSPRASIGDTQYF. CDR3 DNA: TGTGCCAGCAGCCCTAGGGCGTCAATCGGGGATACGCAGTATTTT. The variable domain in full, completed from reference TRBV7-2 and TRBJ2-3, reads GAGVSQSPSNKVTEKGKDVELRCDPISGHTALYWYRQSLGQGLEFLIYFQGNSAPDKSGLPSDRFSAERTGGSVSTLTIQRTQQEDSAVYLCASSPRASIGDTQYFGPGTRLTVL.

This clonotype was observed a handful of times. V and J are TRBV28 and TRBJ2-5, with TRBD1 identical over 9 bases. Germline values: CDR1 MDHEN, CDR2 SYDVKM. J was trimmed by 5 bases and V by 5 bases; bases with no gene match: 12. CDR3 length: 16 residues. The CDR3 DNA is TGTGCCAGCAGTCCCGCCGGGACAGGGTATGTTGAGACCCAGTACTTC. Its translation is CASSPAGTGYVETQYF.

The chain joins TRBV20-1 to TRBJ2-7; TRBD1 might be the D (6 bases). CDR1 is DFQATT, CDR2 SNEGSKA, per germline (reference sequence). V gave up 6 bases and J gave up 2 bases, with 17 bases separating them. This CDR3 has 14 residues. This CDR3 reads CSAGPGTSTYEQYF. CDR3 nucleotides: TGCAGTGCGGGACCCGGGACATCCACCTACGAGCAGTACTTC.